Only a few counts were recorded for the clone carrying this T cell receptor (beta chain). CDR1 and CDR2 from the germline V gene are LNHDA and SQIVND (reference sequence). With V trimmed by 6 bases and J by 0 bases, 2 bases remained unmatched. This CDR3 spans 14 amino acids. The sample is drawn from a study of cytomegalovirus exposure and HLA in healthy donors. PCR amplification relied on 60 Vbeta primers (plus 13 Jbeta primers). TCRdb's table, derived via immunoSEQ multiplex PCR, lists solely in-frame clones and lacks some. Among around 160,000 clones listed, 68% were seen once. The chain uses TRBV19 and TRBJ2-1; 7 bases map to TRBD1. The clonotype comes from a woman between 18 and 30 years old in good health and CMV-seropositive. The specimen was PBMCs. This CDR3 reads CASRTGPSYNEQFF. As DNA, the CDR3 is TGTGCCAGTAGGACAGGGCCCTCCTACAATGAGCAGTTCTTC.